A single sample is the source of the 10 T cell receptor beta chains below, sequenced in a study of response to subunit inactivated influenza vaccine. TCRdb itself ran the RT-PCR reads through MiXCR, one entry per CDR3 protein. The data contain more than 700,000 distinct CDR3 sequences, less than 25% of them singletons. Sequencing used PBMCs from blood, obtained roughly 5 days after vaccination. The receptors come from a man between 45 and 60 years old who received an inactivated influenza vaccine.

The chain has TRBV12-3 or TRBV12-4 and TRBJ1-1, with 7 bases fitting TRBD1. With 6 bases clipped from V and 4 bases from J, the junction kept 5 bases outside the gene matches. The CDR3 has 13 amino acids. The CDR3: CASSVPGGTEAFF. Written as DNA, the CDR3 is TGTGCCAGCAGCGTTCCAGGGGGCACTGAAGCTTTCTTT.

This clonotype was seen only a few times. Here the CDR3 DNA reads TGTGCCAGCAGCTCGGGCGGGACAGGGGTCTATGAGCAGTTCTTC. Translated: CASSSGGTGVYEQFF. The chain links TRBV5-5 to TRBJ2-1, with 10 bases lining up with TRBD1. The CDR3 is 15 amino acids. Germline V CDR1 and CDR2: SGHKS, YYEKEE (reference sequence). Unmatched junction bases numbered 8, after V lost 3 bases and J lost 8 bases.

This chain uses TRBV24-1 with TRBJ2-1, with D hard to call. Germline CDR1 is KGHDR and CDR2 is SFDVKD. The CDR3 covers 11 residues. V lost 4 bases and J lost 12, with 9 bases in between. The CDR3 DNA reads TGTGCCACCAGTGACGTCCGTGGGCAGTTCTTC. This gives the protein CATSDVRGQFF.

This clonotype appeared a few times. This chain joins TRBV7-9 and TRBJ2-3; 7 bases line up with TRBD2. Germline-derived CDR1 and CDR2 are SEHNR and FQNEAQ (reference sequence). The CDR3 contains 15 residues. V shed 5 bases, J shed 4 bases, and the junction held 9 bases outside the gene matches. The CDR3 region has the DNA TGTGCCAGCAGCCCTCGTGCGGGAGAGGCAGATACGCAGTATTTT. Translation: CASSPRAGEADTQYF.

This clonotype was counted between two and nine times. The rearrangement joins TRBV29-1 to TRBJ2-1; possibly TRBD1 for D (6 bases). With 6 bases removed from V and 8 bases from J, the gap between germline ends came to 20 bases. The CDR3 sequence is 14 residues long. Germline-derived CDR1 and CDR2 are SQVTM and ANQGSEA. This CDR3 is CSVKIQGSVDEQFF. For the CDR3, the DNA is TGCAGCGTCAAGATACAGGGTAGTGTAGATGAGCAGTTCTTC.

The V call is TRBV7-9, the J call TRBJ2-1, with D possibly TRBD2 on 5 matching bases. V dropped 1 base and J dropped 8 bases, with 9 bases sitting between them. This CDR3 is built from 13 residues. Germline V lookup: CDR1 SEHNR, CDR2 FQNEAQ (reference sequence). This CDR3 is CASSLEVRDEQFF. The DNA of the CDR3 is TGTGCCAGCAGCTTAGAAGTGAGGGATGAGCAGTTCTTC.

The chain joins TRBV5-4 to TRBJ2-1, with D possibly TRBD1 on 6 matching bases. CDR1 and CDR2 from the germline V gene are SGHNT and YYREEE (reference sequence). The V end was cut by 7 bases, the J end by 4 bases, with 21 bases between. The CDR3 totals 16 residues. The CDR3 region has the DNA TGTGCCAGCGCGATATCGACAGGCGCCCCATACAATGAGCAGTTCTTC. Its protein is CASAISTGAPYNEQFF.

This clonotype has only a few counts. The V gene is TRBV5-1, the J gene TRBJ2-3, with 8 bases aligning to TRBD1. The CDR3 extends over 15 amino acids. V dropped 3 bases and J dropped 3; count of bases not matched to a gene: 6. CDR1 is SGHRS and CDR2 is YFSETQ in the germline V gene. CDR3 sequence (DNA): TGCGCCAGCAGCTCCGGACAGGGCGTAACAGATACGCAGTATTTT. This sequence encodes CASSSGQGVTDTQYF.

The V call is TRBV5-1, the J call TRBJ1-6, with TRBD1 matching 10 bases. The germline V gene encodes CDR1 SGHRS and CDR2 YFSETQ. The V gene end was trimmed by 1 base and the J gene end by 7 bases; junction bases not matched to a gene: 5. This CDR3 is 16 amino acids long. CDR3 region: CASSLLTGQGNSPLHF. DNA of the CDR3: TGCGCCAGCAGCTTGCTCACGGGACAGGGGAATTCACCCCTCCACTTT.

The sample holds many counts of this clonotype. This chain connects TRBV7-8 to TRBJ1-4; 7 nucleotides line up with TRBD1. The junction had 6 bases not matched to a gene; V was cut back by 5 bases and J by 6 bases. The CDR3 consists of 14 residues. The germline gives CDR1 SGHVS, CDR2 FQNEAQ. CDR3 bases: TGTGCCAGCAGCAAGACAGGGTACGATGAAAAACTGTTTTTT. This gives the protein CASSKTGYDEKLFF.